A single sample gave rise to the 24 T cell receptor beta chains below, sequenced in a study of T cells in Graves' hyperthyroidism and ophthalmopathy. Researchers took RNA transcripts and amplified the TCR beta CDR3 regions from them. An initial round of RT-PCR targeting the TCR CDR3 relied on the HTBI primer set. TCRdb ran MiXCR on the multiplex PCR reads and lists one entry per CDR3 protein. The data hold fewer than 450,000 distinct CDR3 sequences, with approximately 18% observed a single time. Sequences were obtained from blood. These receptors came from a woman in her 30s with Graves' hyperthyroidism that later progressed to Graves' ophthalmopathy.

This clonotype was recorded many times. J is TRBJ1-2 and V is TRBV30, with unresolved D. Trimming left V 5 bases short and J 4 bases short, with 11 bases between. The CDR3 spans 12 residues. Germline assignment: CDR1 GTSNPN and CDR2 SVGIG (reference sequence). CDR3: CAWFRGVYGYTF. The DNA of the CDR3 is TGTGCCTGGTTTAGAGGAGTCTATGGCTACACCTTC.

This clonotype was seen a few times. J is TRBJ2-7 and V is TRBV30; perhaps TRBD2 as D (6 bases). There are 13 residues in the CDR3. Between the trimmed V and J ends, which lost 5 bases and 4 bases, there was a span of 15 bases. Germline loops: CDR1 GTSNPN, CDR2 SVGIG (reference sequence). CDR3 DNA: TGTGCCTGGGCCCGGGACTCCTCATACGAGCAGTACTTC. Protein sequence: CAWARDSSYEQYF.

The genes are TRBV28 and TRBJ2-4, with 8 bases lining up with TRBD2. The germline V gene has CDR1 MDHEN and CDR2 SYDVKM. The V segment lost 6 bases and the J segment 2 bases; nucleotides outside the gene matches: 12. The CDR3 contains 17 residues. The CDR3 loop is CASRSHSGGGTKNIQYF. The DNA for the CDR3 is TGTGCCAGCAGGTCGCACTCGGGAGGGGGAACCAAAAACATTCAGTACTTC.

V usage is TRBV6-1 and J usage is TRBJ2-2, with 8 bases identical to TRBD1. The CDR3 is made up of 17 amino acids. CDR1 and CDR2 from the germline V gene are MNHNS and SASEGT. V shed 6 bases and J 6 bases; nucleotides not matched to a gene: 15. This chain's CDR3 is CASSSGQGYFSAGELFF. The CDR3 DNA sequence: TGTGCCAGCAGCTCTGGACAGGGATATTTTTCCGCCGGGGAGCTGTTTTTT.

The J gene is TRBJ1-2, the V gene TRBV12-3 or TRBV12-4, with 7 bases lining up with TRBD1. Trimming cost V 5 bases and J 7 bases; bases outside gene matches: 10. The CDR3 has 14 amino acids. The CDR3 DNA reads TGTGCCAGCAGTCTAACAGGGGAGTTAGGTGGCTACACCTTC. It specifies CASSLTGELGGYTF.

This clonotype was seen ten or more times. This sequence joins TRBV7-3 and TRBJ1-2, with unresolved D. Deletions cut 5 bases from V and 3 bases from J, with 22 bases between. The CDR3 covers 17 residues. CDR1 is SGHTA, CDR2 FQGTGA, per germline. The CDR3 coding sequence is TGTGCCAGCAGCCCTCTGTCGGTTTGGGATTTTTACTATGGCTACACCTTC. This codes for CASSPLSVWDFYYGYTF.

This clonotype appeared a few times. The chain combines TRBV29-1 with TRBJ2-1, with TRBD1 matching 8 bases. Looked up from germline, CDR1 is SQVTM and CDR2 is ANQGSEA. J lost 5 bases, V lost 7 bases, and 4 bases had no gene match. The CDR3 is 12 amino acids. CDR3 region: CSAGTGDNEQFF. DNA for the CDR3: TGCAGCGCCGGGACAGGTGACAATGAGCAGTTCTTC.

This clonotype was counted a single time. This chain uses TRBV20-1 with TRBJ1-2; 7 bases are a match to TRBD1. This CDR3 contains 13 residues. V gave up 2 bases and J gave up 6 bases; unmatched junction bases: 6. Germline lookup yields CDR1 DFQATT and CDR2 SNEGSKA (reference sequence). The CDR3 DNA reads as TGCAGTGCTAGACAGGGGGACCGGGATGGCTACACCTTC. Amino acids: CSARQGDRDGYTF.

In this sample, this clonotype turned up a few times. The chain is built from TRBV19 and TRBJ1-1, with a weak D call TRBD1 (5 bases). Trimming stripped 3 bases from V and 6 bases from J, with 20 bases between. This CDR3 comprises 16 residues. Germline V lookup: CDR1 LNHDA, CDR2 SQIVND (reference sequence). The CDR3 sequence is CASSIQRGFMESEAFF. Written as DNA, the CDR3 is TGTGCCAGTAGTATCCAGCGGGGGTTCATGGAATCTGAAGCTTTCTTT.

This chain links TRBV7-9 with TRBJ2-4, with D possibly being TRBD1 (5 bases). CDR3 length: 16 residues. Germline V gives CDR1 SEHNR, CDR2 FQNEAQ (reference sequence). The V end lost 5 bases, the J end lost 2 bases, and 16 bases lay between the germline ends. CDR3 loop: CASSRQTLGTKNIQYF. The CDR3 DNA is TGTGCCAGCAGCCGACAGACCCTAGGAACCAAAAACATTCAGTACTTC. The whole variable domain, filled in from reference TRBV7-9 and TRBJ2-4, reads DTGVSQNPRHKITKRGQNVTFRCDPISEHNRLYWYRQTLGQGPEFLTYFQNEAQLEKSRLLSDRFSAERPKGSFSTLEIQRTEQGDSAMYLCASSRQTLGTKNIQYFGAGTRLSVL.

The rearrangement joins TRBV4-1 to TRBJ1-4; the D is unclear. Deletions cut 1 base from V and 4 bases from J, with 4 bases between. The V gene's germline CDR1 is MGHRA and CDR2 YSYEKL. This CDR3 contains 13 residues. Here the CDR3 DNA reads TGCGCCAGCAGCCAAGCAATTAATGAAAAACTGTTTTTT. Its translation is CASSQAINEKLFF.

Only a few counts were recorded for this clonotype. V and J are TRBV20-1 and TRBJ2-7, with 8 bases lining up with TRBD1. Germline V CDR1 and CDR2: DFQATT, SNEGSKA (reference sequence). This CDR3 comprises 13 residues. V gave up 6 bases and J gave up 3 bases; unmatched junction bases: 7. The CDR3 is CSAPRTGNYEQYF. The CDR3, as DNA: TGCAGTGCCCCTCGGACAGGGAACTACGAGCAGTACTTC.

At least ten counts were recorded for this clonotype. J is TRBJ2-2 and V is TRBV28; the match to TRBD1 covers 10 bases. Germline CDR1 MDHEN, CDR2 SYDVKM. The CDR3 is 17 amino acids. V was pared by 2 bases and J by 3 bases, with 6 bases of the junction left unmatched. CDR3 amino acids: CASSLPLGQGDTGELFF. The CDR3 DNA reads TGTGCCAGCAGTTTACCGCTTGGACAGGGGGACACCGGGGAGCTGTTTTTT.

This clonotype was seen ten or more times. CDR3 nucleotides: TGTGCCAGCAGCCAACGGGAGAGGGGAACAGATACGCAGTATTTT. This encodes CASSQRERGTDTQYF. The V and J genes are TRBV3-1 and TRBJ2-3; D perhaps matches TRBD2 (6 bases). CDR3 length equals 15 residues. Germline V gives CDR1 LGHDT, CDR2 YNNKEL (reference sequence). V lost 2 bases and J 3 bases, leaving 12 bases between the germline ends.

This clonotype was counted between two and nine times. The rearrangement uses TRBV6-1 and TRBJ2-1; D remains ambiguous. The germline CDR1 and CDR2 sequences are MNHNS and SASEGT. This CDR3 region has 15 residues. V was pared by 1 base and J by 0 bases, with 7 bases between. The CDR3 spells CASSEVLSSYNEQFF. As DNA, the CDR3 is TGTGCCAGCAGTGAAGTTCTAAGCTCCTACAATGAGCAGTTCTTC.

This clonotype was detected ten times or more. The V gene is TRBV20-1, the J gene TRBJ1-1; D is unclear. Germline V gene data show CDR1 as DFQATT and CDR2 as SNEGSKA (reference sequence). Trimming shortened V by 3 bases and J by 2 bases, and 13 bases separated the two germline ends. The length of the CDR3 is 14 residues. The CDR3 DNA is TGCAGTGCTAGCCGTCCAGGCGATAACACTGAAGCTTTCTTT. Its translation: CSASRPGDNTEAFF.

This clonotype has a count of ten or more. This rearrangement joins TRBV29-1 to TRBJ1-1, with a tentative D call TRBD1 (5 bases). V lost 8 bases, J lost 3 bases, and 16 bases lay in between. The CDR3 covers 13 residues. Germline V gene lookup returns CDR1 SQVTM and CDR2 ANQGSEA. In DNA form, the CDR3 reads TGCAGCCTATATGACAGTTTGCACACTGAAGCTTTCTTT. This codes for CSLYDSLHTEAFF.

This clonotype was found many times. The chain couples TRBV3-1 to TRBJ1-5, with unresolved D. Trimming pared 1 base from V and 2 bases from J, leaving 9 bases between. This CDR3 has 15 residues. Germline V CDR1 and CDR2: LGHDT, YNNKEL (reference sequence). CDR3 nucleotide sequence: TGTGCCAGCAGCCAAGCGGGGTTTCGCAATCAGCCCCAGCATTTT. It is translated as CASSQAGFRNQPQHF.

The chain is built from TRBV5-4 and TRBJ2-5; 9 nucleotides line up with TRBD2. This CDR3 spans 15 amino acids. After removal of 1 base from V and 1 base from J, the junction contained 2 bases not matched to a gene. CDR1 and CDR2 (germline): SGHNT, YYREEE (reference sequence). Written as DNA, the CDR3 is TGTGCCAGCAGCTTGAAGACTAGCGGCCAAGAGACCCAGTACTTC. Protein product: CASSLKTSGQETQYF.

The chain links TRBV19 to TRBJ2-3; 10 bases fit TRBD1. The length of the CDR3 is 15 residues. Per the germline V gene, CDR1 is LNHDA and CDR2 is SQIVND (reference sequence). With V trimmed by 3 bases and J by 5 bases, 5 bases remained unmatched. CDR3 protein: CASSMIGTGEDTQYF. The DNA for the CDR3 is TGTGCCAGTAGTATGATCGGGACAGGGGAAGATACGCAGTATTTT. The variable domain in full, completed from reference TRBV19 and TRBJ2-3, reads DGGITQSPKYLFRKEGQNVTLSCEQNLNHDAMYWYRQDPGQGLRLIYYSQIVNDFQKGDIAEGYSVSREKKESFPLTVTSAQKNPTAFYLCASSMIGTGEDTQYFGPGTRLTVL.

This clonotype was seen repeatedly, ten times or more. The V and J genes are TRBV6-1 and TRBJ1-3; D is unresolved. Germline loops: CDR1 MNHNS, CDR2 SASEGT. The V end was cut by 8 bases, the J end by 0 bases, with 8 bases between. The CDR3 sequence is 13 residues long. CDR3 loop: CASADDSGNTIYF. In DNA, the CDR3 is TGTGCCAGCGCCGACGACTCTGGAAACACCATATATTTT.

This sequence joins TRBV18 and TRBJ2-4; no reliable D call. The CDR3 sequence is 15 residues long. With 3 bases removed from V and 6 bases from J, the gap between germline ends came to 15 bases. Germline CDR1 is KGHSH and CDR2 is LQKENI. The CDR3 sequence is CASSPNPLRGNIQYF. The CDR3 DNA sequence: TGTGCCAGCTCACCTAACCCCCTCAGAGGAAACATTCAGTACTTC. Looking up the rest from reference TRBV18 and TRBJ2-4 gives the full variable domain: NAGVMQNPRHLVRRRGQEARLRCSPMKGHSHVYWYRQLPEEGLKFMVYLQKENIIDESGMPKERFSAEFPKEGPSILRIQQVVRGDSAAYFCASSPNPLRGNIQYFGAGTRLSVL.

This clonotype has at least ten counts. CDR3 bases: TGTGCCAGCAGCTTCAGGAATTCACCCCTCCACTTT. Its protein product is CASSFRNSPLHF. The rearrangement links TRBV7-2 to TRBJ1-6; no clear D. CDR3 length equals 12 residues. Germline-derived CDR1 and CDR2 are SGHTA and FQGNSA. Trimming cost V 3 bases and J 7 bases, with 4 bases left between them.

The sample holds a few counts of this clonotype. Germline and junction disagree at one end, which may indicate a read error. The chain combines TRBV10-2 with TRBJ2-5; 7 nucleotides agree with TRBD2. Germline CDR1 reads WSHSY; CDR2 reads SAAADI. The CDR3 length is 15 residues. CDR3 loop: CASSHDGTPGGTQYF. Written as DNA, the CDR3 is TGTGCCAGCAGCCATGATGGGACGCCGGGAGGGACCCAGTACTTC.